One and the same sample provided the 3 T cell receptor beta chains below, sequenced in a study of blood T cell repertoires in COVID-19. The assay was immunoSEQ multiplex PCR, and TCRdb's table has in-frame clones only and misses some. This sample carries about 69,000 clones, 79% of them seen once, and the ten largest clones take 40% to 50%. Sequenced material: peripheral blood. The source of these receptors is a human donor in a cohort sampled during active COVID-19.

This rearrangement joins TRBV5-1 to TRBJ1-1; D might be TRBD1 (5 bases). The CDR3 spans 14 residues. Germline CDR1 is SGHRS and CDR2 is YFSETQ. Trimming cost V 6 bases and J 4 bases, with 16 bases left between them. CDR3 loop: CASKYEGQGTEAFF. DNA of the CDR3: TGCGCCAGCAAATATGAAGGGCAGGGCACTGAAGCTTTCTTT.

V is TRBV7-9 and J is TRBJ1-1; the match to TRBD1 covers 8 bases. Germline CDR1 is SEHNR and CDR2 is FQNEAQ (reference sequence). V gave up 1 base and J gave up 1 base; unmatched junction bases: 2. CDR3 length: 15 residues. CDR3: CASSLGTGWNTEAFF. Written as DNA, the CDR3 is TGTGCCAGCAGCTTAGGGACAGGGTGGAACACTGAAGCTTTCTTT.

For this clone: Other DNA sequences in the sample encode the same CDR3. J is TRBJ2-1 and V is TRBV28; D possibly corresponds to TRBD1 (6 bases). There are 15 residues in the CDR3. Per germline, CDR1 MDHEN and CDR2 SYDVKM. Trimming took 3 bases from V and 4 from J, leaving 13 bases between them. This CDR3 is CASSFLQGPYNEQFF. CDR3 in DNA: TGTGCCAGCAGTTTCTTGCAGGGGCCGTACAATGAGCAGTTCTTC. The full variable domain, in which reference TRBV28 and TRBJ2-1 provide the parts outside the CDR3, is DVKVTQSSRYLVKRTGEKVFLECVQDMDHENMFWYRQDPGLGLRLIYFSYDVKMKEKGDIPEGYSVSREKKERFSLILESASTNQTSMYLCASSFLQGPYNEQFFGPGTRLTVL.